These T cell receptor beta chains were read from a single sample in a study of blood T cell repertoires in COVID-19. TCRdb's copy holds only in-frame clones and misses some; the assay was immunoSEQ multiplex PCR. The sample records approximately 34,000 clones, about nine tenths being singletons. The sequencing input was peripheral blood. The receptors were sampled from a man in his sixties with active COVID-19. Both conserved end residues are part of each CDR3. The D gene is left open where the match is weak. Clone size is shown for a subset of rows, as once, few, many or a class of expanded clone.

size | J | V | D | DNA | CDR3
once | TRBJ1-6 | TRBV6-5 | - | TGTGCCAGCAGTTACTTTTACGAGTATAATTCACCCCTCCACTTT | CASSYFYEYNSPLHF
- | TRBJ1-3 | TRBV9 | TRBD1 | TGTGCCAGCAGCGTAGGACAGGGGATCGGAAACACCATATATTTT | CASSVGQGIGNTIYF
- | TRBJ2-1 | TRBV7-2 | TRBD2 | TGTGCCAGCAGCTTGGGGGGGACGGGGGAAGAGCAGTTCTTC | CASSLGGTGEEQFF
- | TRBJ2-5 | TRBV9 | TRBD2 | TGTGCCAGCAGCGTAGGAGCGGGGGGGTGGCAAGAGACCCAGTACTTC | CASSVGAGGWQETQYF
- | TRBJ2-1 | TRBV25-1 | TRBD2 | TGTGCCAGCAGTGGCCGGGGGGGAGGGAATGAGCAGTTCTTC | CASSGRGGGNEQFF
- | TRBJ2-1 | TRBV5-4 | TRBD2 | TGTGCCAGCAGCTCAGGACTAGCCCAGGAGCAGTTCTTC | CASSSGLAQEQFF
- | TRBJ2-6 | TRBV5-6 | - | TGTGCCAGCAGCTTTTACACTGGGGCCAACGTCCTGACTTTC | CASSFYTGANVLTF
- | TRBJ2-5 | TRBV18 | - | TGTGCCAGCTCACCACCTAGCGGCCAAGAGACCCAGTACTTC | CASSPPSGQETQYF
- | TRBJ1-2 | TRBV10-3 | - | TGTGCCATCAGTGAGCGTGGGGGGTCCTATGGCTACACCTTC | CAISERGGSYGYTF
few | TRBJ1-1 | TRBV11-2 | - | TGTGCCAGCAGCTCCACAGGGTGGGCCACTGAAGCTTTCTTT | CASSSTGWATEAFF
- | TRBJ1-2 | TRBV7-2 | TRBD1 | TGTGCCAGCAGCATCCCGACAGGGGACTATGGCTACACCTTC | CASSIPTGDYGYTF
- | TRBJ2-1 | TRBV19 | TRBD2 | TGTGCCAGTAGTAAACCTAGCGGGGGGAACAATGAGCAGTTCTTC | CASSKPSGGNNEQFF
- | TRBJ2-7 | TRBV29-1 | - | TGCAGCGTTCGCCCCAGGTCAGGGCCCTACGAGCAGTACTTC | CSVRPRSGPYEQYF
few | TRBJ2-3 | TRBV18 | - | TGTGCCAGCTCTCCGACTAGTATCCCAGATACGCAGTATTTT | CASSPTSIPDTQYF
- | TRBJ2-3 | TRBV12-3/TRBV12-4 | - | TGTGCCAGCACCCCCGCAGATACGCAGTATTTT | CASTPADTQYF
- | TRBJ2-3 | TRBV19 | - | TGTGCCAGTAGTGAGGGGGCAGATACGCAGTATTTT | CASSEGADTQYF
- | TRBJ1-2 | TRBV29-1 | - | TGCAGCGTTGAAGATCCCAGAAACTATGGCTACACCTTC | CSVEDPRNYGYTF
- | TRBJ1-4 | TRBV19 | TRBD1 | TGTGCCAGTAGCCGACAGGGGGCGGATGAAAAACTGTTTTTT | CASSRQGADEKLFF
- | TRBJ1-1 | TRBV10-3 | TRBD1 | TGTGCCATCAGCGACCTCCCAGGGGGCCTTACTGAAGCTTTCTTT | CAISDLPGGLTEAFF
once | TRBJ2-7 | TRBV6-2/TRBV6-3 | - | TGTGCCAGCAGTCGGGGAACGGGCGACGAGCAGTACTTC | CASSRGTGDEQYF
- | TRBJ2-5 | TRBV4-3 | - | TGCGCCAGCAGCCCTGGGAGTATCCAAGAGACCCAGTACTTC | CASSPGSIQETQYF
- | TRBJ2-5 | TRBV5-1 | - | TGCGCCAGCAGCTTGGTCTCACCACGGGAGACCCAGTACTTC | CASSLVSPRETQYF
- | TRBJ1-2 | TRBV7-8 | - | TGTGCCAGCAGCTTAGGCAGGGCTGGGGGCTACACCTTC | CASSLGRAGGYTF
few | TRBJ2-7 | TRBV7-2 | TRBD1 | TGTGCCAGCAGCACCGGGACAGGCCGCTACGAGCAGTACTTC | CASSTGTGRYEQYF
- | TRBJ1-2 | TRBV7-3 | TRBD1 | TGTGCCAGCAGCCCCGGGACAGGGGGAGAAGGCTACACCTTC | CASSPGTGGEGYTF
- | TRBJ1-2 | TRBV15 | TRBD1 | TGTGCCACCAGCAGAGAGGGGTGGGACAGTTGGATCTATGGCTACACCTTC | CATSREGWDSWIYGYTF
- | TRBJ1-2 | TRBV7-2 | TRBD1 | TGTGCCAGCAGCTTAGTGACCGGGACAGCTTATGGCTACACCTTC | CASSLVTGTAYGYTF
- | TRBJ1-1 | TRBV9 | TRBD1 | TGTGCCAGCAGCGCAGGGTCAGGGGGTAGGGCTGAAGCTTTCTTT | CASSAGSGGRAEAFF
- | TRBJ2-3 | TRBV29-1 | - | TGCAGCGTTGGGAGTACGGATACGCAGTATTTT | CSVGSTDTQYF
- | TRBJ1-1 | TRBV7-2 | - | TGTGCCAGCAGCTTGGGCCCGGCGAACACTGAAGCTTTCTTT | CASSLGPANTEAFF
once | TRBJ1-1 | TRBV6-5 | TRBD1 | TGTGCCAATCACGGACCGGACAGGCAAGCTTTCTTT | CANHGPDRQAFF
- | TRBJ2-5 | TRBV6-5 | - | TGTGCCAGCAGTAAGGGACTGCAAGAGACCCAGTACTTC | CASSKGLQETQYF
- | TRBJ2-1 | TRBV7-9 | TRBD1 | TGTGCCAGCAGCCCGAGAGGACAGGGCCTCCGCTACAATGAGCAGTTCTTC | CASSPRGQGLRYNEQFF
- | TRBJ2-5 | TRBV5-1 | - | TGCGCCAGCAGCCCTCGACCGACGGGCGGAGGGGAGACCCAGTACTTC | CASSPRPTGGGETQYF
- | TRBJ1-5 | TRBV11-2 | - | TGTGCCAGCAGCTTAGGCCAGAATCAGCCCCAGCATTTT | CASSLGQNQPQHF
- | TRBJ2-1 | TRBV20-1 | TRBD2 | TGCAGTGCTAGTCATTGGACTAGCGGGAGGGGGAGTTCCTACAATGAGCAGTTCTTC | CSASHWTSGRGSSYNEQFF
- | TRBJ2-5 | TRBV9 | - | TGTGCCAGCAGCGTAGATGTGGGCGAGGGAGAGACCCAGTACTTC | CASSVDVGEGETQYF
- | TRBJ2-2 | TRBV12-3/TRBV12-4 | TRBD2 | TGTGCCAGCAGCCGAGGACTAGCCGGGGAGCTGTTTTTT | CASSRGLAGELFF
once | TRBJ1-5 | TRBV4-1 | TRBD1 | TGCGCCAGCAGCCAAGATAGGGGAGGCAGGGGGGAGCCCCAGCATTTT | CASSQDRGGRGEPQHF
- | TRBJ1-4 | TRBV7-2 | - | TGTGCCAGCAGCTTAGTCCAGGGAAATGAAAAACTGTTTTTT | CASSLVQGNEKLFF
- | TRBJ2-3 | TRBV19 | TRBD1 | TGTGCCAGTAGCACGGCGACAGGGGACACAGATACGCAGTATTTT | CASSTATGDTDTQYF
- | TRBJ2-7 | TRBV24-1 | - | TGTGCCACCCATGCGGCCAGCGCGTTCTCCTACGAGCAGTACTTC | CATHAASAFSYEQYF
- | TRBJ1-1 | TRBV11-1 | - | TGTGCCAGCAGCAATTCAGGGTTCCTGATGAACACTGAAGCTTTCTTT | CASSNSGFLMNTEAFF
once | TRBJ2-1 | TRBV19 | TRBD1 | TGTGCCACCTCGGGACAGGGGGCGCAGGGTGAGCAGTTCTTC | CATSGQGAQGEQFF
- | TRBJ1-1 | TRBV6-5 | - | TGTGCCAGCAGTTACTCGGGGAGTATAGCTTTCTTT | CASSYSGSIAFF
- | TRBJ2-3 | TRBV27 | TRBD2 | TGTGCCAGCAGTCCACAGACTAGCGGGAGGGCCACAGATACGCAGTATTTT | CASSPQTSGRATDTQYF
- | TRBJ2-5 | TRBV6-2/TRBV6-3 | - | TGTGCCAGCAGCACGGGCCAGGGCGACCAAGAGACCCAGTACTTC | CASSTGQGDQETQYF
- | TRBJ1-2 | TRBV12-3/TRBV12-4 | - | TGTGCCAGCAGTTTTATCCGTGGAGGTTTTTACACCTTC | CASSFIRGGFYTF
- | TRBJ2-1 | TRBV6-5 | TRBD2 | TGTGCCAGCAGTTACCTTCGTGGGCGGGGGGACAATGAGCAGTTCTTC | CASSYLRGRGDNEQFF
- | TRBJ1-4 | TRBV5-1 | TRBD1 | TGCGCCAGCAGCACCGGGGACAGAGAGACTGAAAAACTGTTTTTT | CASSTGDRETEKLFF
- | TRBJ2-1 | TRBV19 | - | TGTGCCAGTAGTATACAGCGGACAGGAGGGGATGAGCAGTTCTTC | CASSIQRTGGDEQFF
- | TRBJ2-3 | TRBV7-8 | TRBD2 | TGTGCCAGCAGCTTGAGGACTAGCGGGGAAATCACAGATACGCAGTATTTT | CASSLRTSGEITDTQYF
- | TRBJ2-2 | TRBV24-1 | TRBD2 | TGTGCCACCAGTGATTCGGGGGGGACTAGTACGAACACCGGGGAGCTGTTTTTT | CATSDSGGTSTNTGELFF
once | TRBJ1-5 | TRBV7-8 | - | TGTGCCAGCAGCTTAGATCTCGGGGGTAGGAATCAGCCCCAGCATTTT | CASSLDLGGRNQPQHF
- | TRBJ1-2 | TRBV14 | - | TGTGCCAGCAGCTCCATTACCCCCACGGTTACTAACTATGGCTACACCTTC | CASSSITPTVTNYGYTF
- | TRBJ2-5 | TRBV5-1 | - | TGCGCCAGCAGCTTGGCCGGTCAGGGAGAGACCCAGTACTTC | CASSLAGQGETQYF
few | TRBJ2-3 | TRBV5-8 | TRBD1 | TGTGCCAGCAATATTGACAGGGGCGATACGCAGTATTTT | CASNIDRGDTQYF